A selection of T cell receptor beta chains follows, all from one sample in a study of CD8 T cells in ankylosing spondylitis. A single record per CDR3 protein comes from TCRdb applying MiXCR to the 5' RACE reads. The table records about 360,000 distinct CDR3 sequences, over 12% of them present only once. Sequences were obtained from blood, either unsorted or a sorted T cell fraction (not recorded which). These receptors were obtained from a male donor with ankylosing spondylitis or in good health (not recorded which). CDR3s include the opening cysteine and the closing phenylalanine or tryptophan. The D gene is left open where the match is weak. Clone size appears in some rows only: once, few, many, or a class for an expanded clone.

TGTGCCAGCAGTTTAAAGGGGGGTCAGCCCCAGCATTTT	CASSLKGGQPQHF	TRBV12-3/TRBV12-4	TRBJ1-5	-	-
TGTGCCAGCGGAAGGGGGCGAGGCACCGGGGAGCTGTTTTTT	CASGRGRGTGELFF	TRBV18	TRBJ2-2	-	TRBD1
TGCGCCAGCAGCCTGCTATCGACAGGGGCAAACACCGGGGAGCTGTTTTTT	CASSLLSTGANTGELFF	TRBV5-1	TRBJ2-2	few	TRBD1
TGCAGCGTGAGCACAGATCTCACTGAAGCTTTCTTT	CSVSTDLTEAFF	TRBV29-1	TRBJ1-1	many	-
TGTGCCAGCAGCCCCGGGGTGGGCAGTGAAGCTTTCTTT	CASSPGVGSEAFF	TRBV12-3/TRBV12-4	TRBJ1-1	-	-
TGTGCCAGCAGTTCGGGAAGGTTGGGTACGCAGTATTTT	CASSSGRLGTQYF	TRBV11-3	TRBJ2-3	-	-
TGCAGTGCTGGGGGGGCGGACACAGATACGCAGTATTTT	CSAGGADTDTQYF	TRBV20-1	TRBJ2-3	few	-
TGTGCCAGCAGCCCGGGACTGCTCTATGGCTACACCTTC	CASSPGLLYGYTF	TRBV12-3/TRBV12-4	TRBJ1-2	many	-
TGTGCCAGCAGCTATTCGGGACTACACCAAGAGACCCAGTACTTC	CASSYSGLHQETQYF	TRBV11-1	TRBJ2-5	many	TRBD2
TGTGCCAGCTCCCCGGGTTGGGAGCAGTACTTC	CASSPGWEQYF	TRBV18	TRBJ2-7	few	-
TGCGCCAGCAGTCATCTAGCGGGGGGGCTCTACGAGCAGTACTTC	CASSHLAGGLYEQYF	TRBV10-2	TRBJ2-7	-	TRBD2
TGTGCCAGCAGTTACCGCTCGGATTCACCCCTCCACTTT	CASSYRSDSPLHF	TRBV6-6	TRBJ1-6	-	-
TGTGCCAGCAGTCGTACCGGGACAGGGGTGGTGAATGAGCAGTTCTTC	CASSRTGTGVVNEQFF	TRBV28	TRBJ2-1	few	TRBD1
TGTGCCTGGAGTGCGGATTCAAGGACCGGGGAGCTGTTTTTT	CAWSADSRTGELFF	TRBV30	TRBJ2-2	-	-
TGTGCCAGCAGCCAAGGCGTTCGTGGGCCCCAGCATTTT	CASSQGVRGPQHF	TRBV3-1	TRBJ1-5	many	-
TGCGCCAGCAGCCAGGGGCTATCCGAGCAGTACTTC	CASSQGLSEQYF	TRBV5-1	TRBJ2-7	-	-
TGTGCCAGCAGCCAAGATCCGTGGACGAACACTGAAGCTTTCTTT	CASSQDPWTNTEAFF	TRBV14	TRBJ1-1	few	-
TGCGCCAGCAGCTTTCAGGGGGCTTTACAAGAGACCCAGTACTTC	CASSFQGALQETQYF	TRBV5-1	TRBJ2-5	few	TRBD1
TGTGCCAGCAGTTTCGGACAGGGGAGCACAGATACGCAGTATTTT	CASSFGQGSTDTQYF	TRBV5-1	TRBJ2-3	many	TRBD1
TGCAGTGCTAGAGGGCACTCGGGACAGGTGGAGACCCAGTACTTC	CSARGHSGQVETQYF	TRBV20-1	TRBJ2-5	few	TRBD1
TGTGCCAGCAGCGTCGACAGGTTCGCCTATGGCTACACCTTC	CASSVDRFAYGYTF	TRBV7-2	TRBJ1-2	few	-
TGCGCCAGCAGCCCCCGGCTAGTTGGGGATACGCAGTATTTT	CASSPRLVGDTQYF	TRBV5-1	TRBJ2-3	many	-
TGTGCCAGCAGCTTGAGGCAAGGATACTCCTACGAGCAGTACTTC	CASSLRQGYSYEQYF	TRBV5-6	TRBJ2-7	many	-
TGCGCCAGCAGCGGGACTCCAACGCAAGAGACCCAGTACTTC	CASSGTPTQETQYF	TRBV5-1	TRBJ2-5	few	-
TGCAGTGCTAGAGGGACTAGCGGAGGGGGAGAGACCCAGTACTTC	CSARGTSGGGETQYF	TRBV20-1	TRBJ2-5	many	TRBD2